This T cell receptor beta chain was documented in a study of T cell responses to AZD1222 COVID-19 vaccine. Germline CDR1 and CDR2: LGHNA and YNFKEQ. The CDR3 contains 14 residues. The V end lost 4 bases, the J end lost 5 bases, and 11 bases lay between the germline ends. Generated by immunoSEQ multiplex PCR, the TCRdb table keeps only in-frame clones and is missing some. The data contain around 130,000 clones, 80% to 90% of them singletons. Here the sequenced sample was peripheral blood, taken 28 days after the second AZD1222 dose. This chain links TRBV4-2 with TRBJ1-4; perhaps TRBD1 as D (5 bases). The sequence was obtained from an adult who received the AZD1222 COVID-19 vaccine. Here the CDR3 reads CASSRDSSNEKLFF. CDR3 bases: TGTGCCAGCAGCCGAGACAGCTCCAATGAAAAACTGTTTTTT.